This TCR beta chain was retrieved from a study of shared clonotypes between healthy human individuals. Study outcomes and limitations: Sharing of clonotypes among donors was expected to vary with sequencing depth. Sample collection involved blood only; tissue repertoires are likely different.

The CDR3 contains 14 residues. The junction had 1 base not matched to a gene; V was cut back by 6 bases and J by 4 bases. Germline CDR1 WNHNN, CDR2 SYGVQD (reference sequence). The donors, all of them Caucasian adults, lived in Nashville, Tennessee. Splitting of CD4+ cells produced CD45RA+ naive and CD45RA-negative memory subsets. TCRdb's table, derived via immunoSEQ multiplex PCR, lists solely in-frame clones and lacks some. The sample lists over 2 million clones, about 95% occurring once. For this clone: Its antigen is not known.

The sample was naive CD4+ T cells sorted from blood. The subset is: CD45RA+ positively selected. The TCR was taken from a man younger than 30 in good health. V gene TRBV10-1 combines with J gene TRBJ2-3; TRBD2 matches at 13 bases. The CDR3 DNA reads TGCGCCAGCAGCGGACTAGCGGGAGCAGATACGCAGTATTTT. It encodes CASSGLAGADTQYF.